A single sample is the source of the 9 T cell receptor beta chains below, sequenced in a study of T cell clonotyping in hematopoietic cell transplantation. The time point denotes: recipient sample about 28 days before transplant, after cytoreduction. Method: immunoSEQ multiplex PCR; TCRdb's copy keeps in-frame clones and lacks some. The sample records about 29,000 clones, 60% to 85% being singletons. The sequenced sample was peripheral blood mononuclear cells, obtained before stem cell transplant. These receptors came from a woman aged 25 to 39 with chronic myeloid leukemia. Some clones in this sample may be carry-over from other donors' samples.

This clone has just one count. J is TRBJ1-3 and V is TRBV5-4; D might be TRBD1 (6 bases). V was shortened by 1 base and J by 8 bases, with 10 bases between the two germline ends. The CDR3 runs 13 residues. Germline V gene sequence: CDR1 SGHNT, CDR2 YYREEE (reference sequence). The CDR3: CASSLPGAYTIYF. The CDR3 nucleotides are TGTGCCAGCAGCTTGCCAGGGGCCTACACCATATATTTT. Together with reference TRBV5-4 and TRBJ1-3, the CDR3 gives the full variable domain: ETGVTQSPTHLIKTRGQQVTLRCSSQSGHNTVSWYQQALGQGPQFIFQYYREEENGRGNFPPRFSGLQFPNYSSELNVNALELDDSALYLCASSLPGAYTIYFGEGSWLTVV.

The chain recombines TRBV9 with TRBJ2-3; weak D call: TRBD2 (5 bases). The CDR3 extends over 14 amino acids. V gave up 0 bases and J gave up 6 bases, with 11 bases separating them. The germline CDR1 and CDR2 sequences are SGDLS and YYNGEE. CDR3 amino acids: CASSVAWLADTQYF. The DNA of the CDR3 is TGTGCCAGCAGCGTAGCTTGGCTAGCCGATACGCAGTATTTT.

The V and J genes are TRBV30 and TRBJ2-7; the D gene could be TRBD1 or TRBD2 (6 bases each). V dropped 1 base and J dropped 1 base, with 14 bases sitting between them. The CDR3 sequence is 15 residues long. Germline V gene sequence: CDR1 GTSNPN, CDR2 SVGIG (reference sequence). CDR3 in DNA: TGTGCCTGGAGTGGTAGGGGGGAACGATCCTACGAGCAGTACGTC. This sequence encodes CAWSGRGERSYEQYV.

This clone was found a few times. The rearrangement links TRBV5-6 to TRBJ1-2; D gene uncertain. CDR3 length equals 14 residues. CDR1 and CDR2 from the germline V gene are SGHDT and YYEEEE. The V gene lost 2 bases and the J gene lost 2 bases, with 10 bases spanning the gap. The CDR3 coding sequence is TGTGCCAGCAGCTTTGGAGCCGAAAACTATGGCTACACCTTC. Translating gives CASSFGAENYGYTF.

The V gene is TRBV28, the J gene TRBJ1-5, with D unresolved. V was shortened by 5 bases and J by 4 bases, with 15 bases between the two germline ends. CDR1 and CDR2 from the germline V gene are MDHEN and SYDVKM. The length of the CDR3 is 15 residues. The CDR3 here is CASSPPGSPNQPQHF. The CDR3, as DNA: TGTGCCAGCAGTCCCCCCGGGTCACCTAATCAGCCCCAGCATTTT.

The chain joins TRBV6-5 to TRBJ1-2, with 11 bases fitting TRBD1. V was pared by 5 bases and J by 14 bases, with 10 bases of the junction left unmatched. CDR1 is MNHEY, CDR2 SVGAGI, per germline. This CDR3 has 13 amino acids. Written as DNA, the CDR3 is TGTGCCAGCAGTCCACCGGGACAGGGGGAAGTTACCTTC. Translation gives CASSPPGQGEVTF.

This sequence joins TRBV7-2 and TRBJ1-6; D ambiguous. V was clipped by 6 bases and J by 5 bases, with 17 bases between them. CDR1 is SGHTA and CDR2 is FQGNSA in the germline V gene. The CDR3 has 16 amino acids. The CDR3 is CASSQQPGRDNSPLHF. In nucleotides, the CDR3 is TGTGCCAGCAGTCAGCAACCGGGCCGCGATAATTCACCCCTCCACTTT.

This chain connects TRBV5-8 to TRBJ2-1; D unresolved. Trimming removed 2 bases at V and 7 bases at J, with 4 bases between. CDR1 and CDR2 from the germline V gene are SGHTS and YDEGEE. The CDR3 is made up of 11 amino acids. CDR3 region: CASSFRNEQFF. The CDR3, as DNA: TGTGCCAGCAGCTTTCGGAATGAGCAGTTCTTC.

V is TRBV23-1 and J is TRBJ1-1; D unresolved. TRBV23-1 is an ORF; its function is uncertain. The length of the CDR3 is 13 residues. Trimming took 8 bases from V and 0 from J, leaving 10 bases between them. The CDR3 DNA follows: TGCGCCAGCGGGTCAGACCTGAACACTGAAGCTTTCTTT. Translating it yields CASGSDLNTEAFF.